The rows below give T cell receptor beta chains drawn from one sample of a study of shared clonotypes between healthy human individuals. The table came from immunoSEQ multiplex PCR; TCRdb's copy has only in-frame clones and leaves some out. The sample records roughly 1 million clones, more than 60% being singletons. Sequences were obtained from memory CD4+ T cells sorted from blood. All receptors come from a man aged 18 to 29 in good health. The CDR3 runs from the conserved cysteine through the conserved F or W. The D gene is left open where the match is weak. The size field is filled for only some rows; it gives once, few, many or a size class.

v_gene	j_gene	d_gene	abundance	CDR3aa	CDR3nt
TRBV6-5	TRBJ2-7	TRBD1	.	CASMDRVSEQYF	TGTGCCAGCATGGACAGGGTATCCGAGCAGTACTTC
TRBV14	TRBJ2-5	.	.	CASSQGALGKSRETQYF	TGTGCCAGCAGCCAAGGAGCGTTGGGGAAGAGTAGGGAGACCCAGTACTTC
TRBV5-1	TRBJ2-5	.	.	CASSLGDPKETQYF	TGCGCCAGCAGCTTGGGGGACCCCAAAGAGACCCAGTACTTC
TRBV30	TRBJ1-2	TRBD1	.	CAWSFPGTGVSGYTF	TGTGCCTGGAGTTTCCCCGGGACAGGGGTTAGCGGCTACACCTTC
TRBV6-1	TRBJ1-3	.	.	CASSEAVRGGHGNTIYF	TGTGCCAGCAGTGAAGCTGTCCGGGGAGGGCACGGAAACACCATATATTTT
TRBV9	TRBJ1-6	.	.	CASSPGNYNSPLHF	TGTGCCAGCAGCCCCGGGAACTATAATTCACCCCTCCACTTT
TRBV7-3	TRBJ2-3	TRBD2	.	CASSSLGAGGRTDTQYF	TGTGCCAGCAGCTCGCTCGGAGCGGGGGGGCGCACAGATACGCAGTATTTT
TRBV7-2	TRBJ1-1	.	few	CASSPHQGRTEAFF	TGTGCCAGCAGCCCCCATCAGGGCAGAACTGAAGCTTTCTTT
TRBV10-2	TRBJ1-2	.	.	CASTLGSQGYGYTF	TGCGCCAGCACCCTGGGGAGTCAGGGATATGGCTACACCTTC
TRBV4-1	TRBJ2-5	.	.	CASSHLVRQETQYF	TGCGCCAGCAGCCATTTAGTGCGGCAAGAGACCCAGTACTTC
TRBV5-1	TRBJ1-3	.	.	CASSTGDSQVSGNTIYF	TGCGCCAGCAGCACCGGTGACAGCCAAGTCTCTGGAAACACCATATATTTT
TRBV30	TRBJ1-6	.	.	CAWSAGGAKSLHF	TGTGCCTGGAGCGCCGGGGGGGCGAAATCCCTCCACTTT
TRBV7-6	TRBJ2-5	.	few	CASSQALGVGETQYF	TGTGCCAGCAGCCAAGCGCTGGGGGTAGGGGAGACCCAGTACTTC
TRBV9	TRBJ2-7	.	.	CASSVGSKYHEQYF	TGTGCCAGCAGCGTGGGCAGCAAGTACCACGAGCAGTACTTC
TRBV7-6	TRBJ1-2	.	few	CASSFANAIGYTF	TGTGCCAGCAGCTTCGCAAATGCGATAGGCTACACCTTC
TRBV27	TRBJ2-1	TRBD1	.	CASSKDRSYNEQFF	TGTGCCAGCAGCAAGGACAGGTCCTACAATGAGCAGTTCTTC
TRBV30	TRBJ1-5	.	.	CAWSITLSQPQHF	TGTGCCTGGAGTATTACTCTAAGTCAGCCCCAGCATTTT
TRBV7-6	TRBJ1-6	TRBD1	few	CASSLDRGTNNSPLHF	TGTGCCAGCAGCTTAGACAGGGGGACTAATAATTCACCCCTCCACTTT
TRBV5-1	TRBJ2-7	TRBD1	.	CASSRGQVGYEQYF	TGCGCCAGCAGCCGGGGACAGGTCGGCTACGAGCAGTACTTC
TRBV21-1	TRBJ2-1	.	.	CASSKRGAFKRDSYNEQFF	TGTGCCAGCAGCAAACGGGGAGCTTTCAAGCGGGACAGCTACAATGAGCAGTTCTTC
TRBV10-3	TRBJ2-1	TRBD1	.	CAISESTGVGQGRMDEQFF	TGTGCCATCAGTGAGTCGACGGGGGTGGGACAGGGAAGGATGGATGAGCAGTTCTTC
TRBV7-8	TRBJ1-5	TRBD1	.	CASSLRTGEIRGGQPQHF	TGTGCCAGCAGCTTAAGGACAGGGGAGATCAGGGGTGGACAGCCCCAGCATTTT